The clone carrying this TCR beta chain has just one count. This record belongs to a study of memory CD4+ T cells and cytomegalovirus serostatus. As for the study in general: This sample comes from healthy Belgian adults, fewer than ten CMV seropositive, 24 seronegative.

The sort gate was single viable CD3+CD4+CD8-CD45RO+ cells for memory CD4+ T cells. Unmatched junction bases numbered 5, after V lost 5 bases and J lost 1 base. This CDR3 is 15 amino acids long. Germline CDR1 and CDR2: SSHAT and FNYEAQ (reference sequence). Here immunoSEQ multiplex PCR was the method, and the copy in TCRdb shows in-frame clones only, minus some. The table lists about 75,000 clones, 60% to 80% of them singletons, with 2% to 3% in the top ten. The specimen was memory CD4+ T cells from blood. J is TRBJ2-3 and V is TRBV7-7, with 8 nucleotides matching TRBD2. The receptor was isolated from an adult in good health and CMV-seropositive. CDR3 coding DNA: TGTGCCAGCAGCCCCATCGGGGGGGGCACAGATACGCAGTATTTT. Protein product: CASSPIGGGTDTQYF. Combining the CDR3 with reference TRBV7-7 and TRBJ2-3 gives the whole variable domain GAGVSQSPRYKVTKRGQDVTLRCDPISSHATLYWYQQALGQGPEFLTYFNYEAQPDKSGLPSDRFSAERPEGSISTLTIQRTEQRDSAMYRCASSPIGGGTDTQYFGPGTRLTVL.